One sample yielded the 21 T cell receptor beta chains listed below, sequenced in a study of shared clonotypes between healthy human individuals (dated by TCRdb to the early 2020s). CD8 naive samples were CD45RO-negative cells positively selected for CCR7, giving a CD45RA+CCR7+ population that excluded TemRA cells. The library was built by means of the immunoSEQ multiplex PCR assay. Sourced from immuneACCESS, this table was stored by TCRdb with only in-frame sequences that have V and J called. A share of the clones is absent; for the studies checked, an unresolved V gene accounts for under half, and the remainder has no known explanation. Present in this sample are about 2,200,000 clones, more than 85% of which were seen just once. The top ten constitute around 1.7% of the sample. The sequencing sample was made of naive CD8+ T cells from PBMCs. The cell subset or site label for this specimen denotes: CD45RA+CCR7+. The source of these receptors is a man aged 18 to 35 in good health. Some clones in this sample may be carry-over from other donors' samples.

The chain employs TRBV7-2 and TRBJ2-3; 9 bases align to TRBD2. CDR1 SGHTA and CDR2 FQGNSA come from the germline V gene. V lost 1 base and J lost 2; bases outside the gene matches: 7. This CDR3 spans 17 amino acids. The CDR3 protein is CASSLDLAGRDTDTQYF. The DNA for the CDR3 is TGTGCCAGCAGCTTAGATCTAGCGGGAAGGGACACAGATACGCAGTATTTT.

Of note for this clone: This may stem from a read error, because a much larger clone lies one nucleotide away. The sample carries other DNA sequences with the same CDR3. V gene TRBV28 combines with J gene TRBJ2-7; a weak D match, TRBD2 (6 bases). Trimming stripped 3 bases from V and 1 base from J, with 7 bases between. Germline V CDR1 and CDR2: MDHEN, SYDVKM. The CDR3 is 13 residues long. The CDR3 DNA sequence: TGTGCCAGCAGTTTCGGGAGTTCCTACGAGCAGTACTTC. Translating it yields CASSFGSSYEQYF.

This chain joins TRBV6-5 and TRBJ1-4; D is ambiguous. Trimming pared 2 bases from V and 0 bases from J, leaving 4 bases between. The CDR3 is made up of 14 amino acids. Germline loops: CDR1 MNHEY, CDR2 SVGAGI. CDR3 residues: CASSYAATNEKLFF. The DNA of the CDR3 is TGTGCCAGCAGTTACGCAGCAACTAATGAAAAACTGTTTTTT.

The chain uses TRBV2 and TRBJ2-1, with TRBD2 matching over 14 bases. The CDR3 extends over 16 amino acids. Trimming at V came to 1 base and at J to 10 bases, leaving 6 bases not matched to a gene. Per germline, CDR1 SNHLY and CDR2 FYNNEI. CDR3 sequence reads: CASSEGGLAGEGEQFF. Here the CDR3 DNA reads TGTGCCAGCAGTGAAGGGGGACTAGCGGGAGAGGGAGAGCAGTTCTTC.

The chain employs TRBV6-5 and TRBJ1-2; D possibly corresponds to TRBD1 (5 bases). CDR3 length: 13 residues. V shed 7 bases and J shed 3 bases, with 12 bases lying between them. Germline values: CDR1 MNHEY, CDR2 SVGAGI. CDR3 residues: CASKPTADYGYTF. In DNA form, the CDR3 reads TGTGCCAGCAAGCCGACAGCCGACTATGGCTACACCTTC.

This chain connects TRBV4-1 to TRBJ1-2, with 9 bases fitting TRBD1. Germline lookup yields CDR1 MGHRA and CDR2 YSYEKL. After removal of 4 bases from V and 2 bases from J, the junction contained 5 bases not matched to a gene. CDR3 length: 15 residues. CDR3 loop: CASSLIGQGNYGYTF. The CDR3 DNA sequence: TGCGCCAGCAGCCTAATAGGACAGGGGAACTATGGCTACACCTTC.

This chain joins TRBV29-1 and TRBJ2-1; D not resolved. This CDR3 has 14 amino acids. From germline, CDR1 is SQVTM and CDR2 ANQGSEA. Deletions cut 0 bases from V and 2 bases from J, with 8 bases between. Written as DNA, the CDR3 is TGCAGCGTTGAAGATCTGGTGGCCTACAATGAGCAGTTCTTC. Protein sequence: CSVEDLVAYNEQFF.

This chain joins TRBV7-2 and TRBJ2-3; 8 bases agree with TRBD2. V lost 1 base to trimming and J lost 1 base; unmatched junction nucleotides: 7. The CDR3 extends over 17 amino acids. Germline CDR1 SGHTA, CDR2 FQGNSA. This CDR3 is CASSLGRLAGRTDTQYF. CDR3 nucleotides: TGTGCCAGCAGCTTAGGTCGGCTAGCGGGCCGCACAGATACGCAGTATTTT. Complete variable domain (other parts from reference TRBV7-2 and TRBJ2-3): GAGVSQSPSNKVTEKGKDVELRCDPISGHTALYWYRQSLGQGLEFLIYFQGNSAPDKSGLPSDRFSAERTGGSVSTLTIQRTQQEDSAVYLCASSLGRLAGRTDTQYFGPGTRLTVL.

The rearrangement uses TRBV1 and TRBJ2-7; the table gives TRBD2 as D, unverified against the DNA. TRBV1 is listed as a pseudogene. This CDR3 has 18 residues. The CDR3 DNA reads as TGCACCAGCAGCCAAGATCCCGGGACTAGCGGGTTTCTAGGCGAGCAGTACTTC. The encoded protein is CTSSQDPGTSGFLGEQYF.

This chain connects TRBV7-8 to TRBJ2-7; D is perhaps TRBD1 (6 bases). V shed 4 bases and J shed 7 bases, with 14 bases lying between them. This CDR3 is 13 amino acids long. CDR1 and CDR2 (germline): SGHVS, FQNEAQ. CDR3 DNA sequence: TGTGCCAGCAGCTCGGACAGAAAATGGGAGCAGTACTTC. Translation: CASSSDRKWEQYF.

J is TRBJ1-2 and V is TRBV5-4; TRBD1 matches 7 bases. The CDR3 loop spans 16 amino acids. After removal of 0 bases from V and 4 bases from J, the junction contained 9 bases not matched to a gene. Germline values: CDR1 SGHNT, CDR2 YYREEE (reference sequence). CDR3: CASSLAKGRGIYGYTF. CDR3 coding DNA: TGTGCCAGCAGCTTGGCCAAGGGCAGGGGGATCTATGGCTACACCTTC.

The chain recombines TRBV7-8 with TRBJ2-3; no definite D call. This CDR3 spans 12 amino acids. Germline assignment: CDR1 SGHVS and CDR2 FQNEAQ. The ends were cut back, 4 bases at V and 4 bases at J, with 6 bases in the middle. The CDR3 DNA reads TGTGCCAGCAGCTCCATTTCAGATACGCAGTATTTT. Translation gives CASSSISDTQYF. The complete variable domain, with remaining parts taken from reference TRBV7-8 and TRBJ2-3, reads GAGVSQSPRYKVAKRGQDVALRCDPISGHVSLFWYQQALGQGPEFLTYFQNEAQLDKSGLPSDRFFAERPEGSVSTLKIQRTQQEDSAVYLCASSSISDTQYFGPGTRLTVL.

As to this clone: It may be a read error: a sequence one base away is much more abundant. Within the sample, other DNA sequences also encode this same CDR3. J is TRBJ2-2 and V is TRBV7-6, with D unresolved. The ends were cut back, 5 bases at V and 2 bases at J, with 3 bases in the middle. Germline V lookup: CDR1 SGHVS, CDR2 FNYEAQ. The CDR3 runs 12 residues. This CDR3 is CASSLNTGELFF. The DNA for the CDR3 is TGTGCCAGCAGCCTAAACACCGGGGAGCTGTTTTTT.

V gene TRBV5-4 combines with J gene TRBJ2-2; 11 bases align to TRBD2. In germline, CDR1 is SGHNT, CDR2 YYREEE (reference sequence). The CDR3 is 17 residues long. With V trimmed by 5 bases and J by 4 bases, 10 bases remained unmatched. CDR3 sequence: CASSPRLAGTGTGELFF. CDR3 nucleotide sequence: TGTGCCAGCAGTCCTAGACTAGCGGGAACGGGCACCGGGGAGCTGTTTTTT.

This clone was recorded only once. The gene calls are TRBV10-1 and TRBJ1-6; D is unresolved. Per the germline V gene, CDR1 is WNHNN and CDR2 is SYGVQD (reference sequence). The CDR3 covers 13 residues. The germline V and J ends were trimmed by 0 bases and 6 bases, with 3 bases remaining between them. The CDR3 DNA is TGCGCCAGCAGTGAGTCTCGTAATTCACCCCTCCACTTT. It codes for CASSESRNSPLHF.

The rearrangement joins TRBV28 to TRBJ2-5; D call uncertain. The CDR3 is 14 residues long. Trimming removed 3 bases from V and 4 bases from J, with 12 bases in between. The V gene's germline CDR1 is MDHEN and CDR2 SYDVKM. In DNA form, the CDR3 reads TGTGCCAGCAGTTTGGCCCGTTTTCGAGAGACCCAGTACTTC. It codes for CASSLARFRETQYF.

This rearrangement joins TRBV6-6 to TRBJ2-7; a weak D match, TRBD2 (5 bases). CDR3 size: 14 residues. Germline loops: CDR1 MNHNY, CDR2 SVGAGI (reference sequence). The CDR3, as DNA: TGTGCTCTCCGAAATGGCGGGCTTTCCTACGAGCAGTACTTC. Amino acids: CALRNGGLSYEQYF.

The chain combines TRBV27 with TRBJ1-4, with D uncertain. The germline V gene has CDR1 MNHEY and CDR2 SMNVEV (reference sequence). This CDR3 has 14 amino acids. Trimming shortened V by 3 bases and J by 5 bases, and 10 bases separated the two germline ends. The CDR3 DNA sequence: TGTGCCAGCAGTTTCCAGTCTGGCAATGAAAAACTGTTTTTT. It yields the protein CASSFQSGNEKLFF.

The rearrangement links TRBV9 to TRBJ1-1, with TRBD1 matching 8 bases. The CDR3 totals 15 residues. CDR1 and CDR2 (germline): SGDLS, YYNGEE. Trimming took 3 bases from V and 1 from J; bases not matched to a gene: 5. CDR3 in amino acids: CASSEGTGANTEAFF. The CDR3 nucleotides read TGTGCCAGCAGCGAGGGGACAGGTGCGAACACTGAAGCTTTCTTT.

The chain links TRBV7-9 to TRBJ1-2; unclear D gene. Between the trimmed V and J ends, which lost 0 bases and 6 bases, there was a span of 5 bases. Germline V gene data show CDR1 as SEHNR and CDR2 as FQNEAQ (reference sequence). The CDR3 is 12 residues long. This CDR3 reads CASSLALNGYTF. The CDR3 coding sequence is TGTGCCAGCAGCTTAGCGCTAAATGGCTACACCTTC.

The chain has TRBV27 and TRBJ1-1, with TRBD1 matching over 7 bases. The V gene's germline CDR1 is MNHEY and CDR2 SMNVEV (reference sequence). The CDR3 loop spans 16 amino acids. V was pared by 2 bases and J by 7 bases, with 13 bases of the junction left unmatched. DNA for the CDR3: TGTGCCAGCAGTTTAAAGGCAGGGGGAGGATATTATGAAGCTTTCTTT. Its protein is CASSLKAGGGYYEAFF.